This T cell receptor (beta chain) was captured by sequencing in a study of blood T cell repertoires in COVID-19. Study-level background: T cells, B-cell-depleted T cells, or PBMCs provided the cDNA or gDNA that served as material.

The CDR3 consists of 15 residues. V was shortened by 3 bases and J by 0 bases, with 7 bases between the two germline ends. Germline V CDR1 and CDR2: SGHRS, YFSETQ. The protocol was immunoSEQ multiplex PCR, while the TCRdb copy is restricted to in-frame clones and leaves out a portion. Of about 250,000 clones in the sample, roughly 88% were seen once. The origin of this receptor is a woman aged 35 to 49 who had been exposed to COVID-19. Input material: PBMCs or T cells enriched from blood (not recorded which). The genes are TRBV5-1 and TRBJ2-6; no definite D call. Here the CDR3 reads CASSSGDSGANVLTF. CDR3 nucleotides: TGCGCCAGCAGCTCGGGTGACTCTGGGGCCAACGTCCTGACTTTC.